Below are 30 T cell receptor beta chains sequenced from a single sample in a study of OX40 agonist ivuxolimab in advanced cancers. The protocol was immunoSEQ multiplex PCR, while the TCRdb copy is restricted to in-frame clones and leaves out a portion. The top ten hold 33% of the sample, which has more than 25,000 clones, 70% to 80% seen once. The sample in question was CD4+ or CD8+ T cells sorted from blood, obtained in a trial of the OX40 agonist ivuxolimab. The receptors were sampled from an adult with an advanced solid tumor such as melanoma, head and neck, liver or kidney cancer.

The chain recombines TRBV19 with TRBJ2-7; D may be TRBD2 (5 bases). V was clipped by 1 base and J by 3 bases, with 10 bases between them. CDR3 length: 14 residues. CDR1 and CDR2 (germline): LNHDA, SQIVND (reference sequence). The CDR3 DNA reads as TGTGCCAGTAGTATAGGGCCGGGGAACTACGAGCAGTACTTC. Translated: CASSIGPGNYEQYF. The full variable domain, completed using reference TRBV19 and TRBJ2-7, is DGGITQSPKYLFRKEGQNVTLSCEQNLNHDAMYWYRQDPGQGLRLIYYSQIVNDFQKGDIAEGYSVSREKKESFPLTVTSAQKNPTAFYLCASSIGPGNYEQYFGPGTRLTVT.

This rearrangement joins TRBV5-1 to TRBJ2-7, with a weak D call TRBD1 (5 bases). Deletions cut 5 bases from V and 5 bases from J, with 14 bases between. The CDR3 contains 13 residues. Germline-derived CDR1 and CDR2 are SGHRS and YFSETQ. CDR3 protein: CASRWTRSDEQYF. CDR3 nucleotide sequence: TGCGCCAGCAGATGGACACGGAGTGACGAGCAGTACTTC.

The chain is built from TRBV5-6 and TRBJ2-7; possibly TRBD2 for D (5 bases). This CDR3 contains 14 residues. Germline V gene data show CDR1 as SGHDT and CDR2 as YYEEEE. V was clipped by 1 base and J by 1 base, with 9 bases between them. The CDR3 DNA follows: TGTGCCAGCAGCTTGAATCCGGGATCCTACGAGCAGTACTTC. As protein: CASSLNPGSYEQYF.

The V and J genes are TRBV19 and TRBJ2-1; D may be TRBD2 (5 bases). CDR1 and CDR2 (germline): LNHDA, SQIVND (reference sequence). The CDR3 totals 14 residues. Trimming stripped 8 bases from V and 4 bases from J, with 15 bases between. The CDR3 DNA sequence: TGTGCCAGTTCACCACACGGGGAATACAATGAGCAGTTCTTC. It yields the protein CASSPHGEYNEQFF.

The rearrangement links TRBV9 to TRBJ1-1, with TRBD1 identical over 7 bases. The germline V gene encodes CDR1 SGDLS and CDR2 YYNGEE. The CDR3 runs to 13 residues. The J segment lost 4 bases and the V segment lost 4 bases, leaving 4 bases of the junction unmatched. The CDR3 sequence: CASSSGGSTEAFF. The CDR3 DNA sequence: TGTGCCAGCAGCTCAGGGGGATCCACTGAAGCTTTCTTT.

In DNA form, the CDR3 reads TGTGCCAGCAGACGAACTAGCGGAAACACAGATACGCAGTATTTT. Amino acids: CASRRTSGNTDTQYF. The genes are TRBV7-9 and TRBJ2-3; 8 nucleotides match TRBD2. Germline CDR1 and CDR2: SEHNR and FQNEAQ (reference sequence). V dropped 6 bases and J dropped 2; count of bases not matched to a gene: 7. The CDR3 is made up of 15 amino acids.

This clone was counted between two and nine times. The V gene is TRBV5-4, the J gene TRBJ2-2; D gene uncertain. V gave up 5 bases and J gave up 0 bases, with 8 bases separating them. CDR1 SGHNT and CDR2 YYREEE come from the germline V gene (reference sequence). The CDR3 is 14 residues long. The CDR3 nucleotides are TGTGCCAGCAGTTCCATAGCGAACACCGGGGAGCTGTTTTTT. This codes for CASSSIANTGELFF. Full variable domain (missing parts from reference TRBV5-4 and TRBJ2-2): ETGVTQSPTHLIKTRGQQVTLRCSSQSGHNTVSWYQQALGQGPQFIFQYYREEENGRGNFPPRFSGLQFPNYSSELNVNALELDDSALYLCASSSIANTGELFFGEGSRLTVL.

This clone has a handful of counts. J is TRBJ1-2 and V is TRBV27; 9 bases are shared with TRBD1. The CDR3 has 12 amino acids. Germline V gives CDR1 MNHEY, CDR2 SMNVEV (reference sequence). V lost 3 bases and J lost 13; bases outside the gene matches: 6. The CDR3 loop is CASSFRGQGLTF. As DNA, the CDR3 is TGTGCCAGCAGTTTCCGGGGACAGGGCCTCACCTTC.

The gene calls are TRBV10-3 and TRBJ2-7; D gene unclear. V lost 0 bases, J lost 6 bases, and 9 bases lay in between. The CDR3 covers 13 residues. Germline values: CDR1 ENHRY, CDR2 SYGVKD. The CDR3 DNA follows: TGTGCCATCAGTGAGTCGACTTCTAGCGAGCAGTACTTC. This gives the protein CAISESTSSEQYF.

This chain joins TRBV19 and TRBJ1-2; 8 nucleotides match TRBD1. The CDR3 sequence is 17 residues long. In germline, CDR1 is LNHDA, CDR2 SQIVND (reference sequence). After removal of 4 bases from V and 3 bases from J, the junction contained 13 bases not matched to a gene. The CDR3 reads CASSSDRQGHPYYGYTF. The CDR3 DNA is TGTGCCAGTAGTAGCGACCGACAGGGGCACCCATACTATGGCTACACCTTC. The entire variable domain, with the rest obtained from reference TRBV19 and TRBJ1-2, is as follows: DGGITQSPKYLFRKEGQNVTLSCEQNLNHDAMYWYRQDPGQGLRLIYYSQIVNDFQKGDIAEGYSVSREKKESFPLTVTSAQKNPTAFYLCASSSDRQGHPYYGYTFGSGTRLTVV.

This clone was seen only a few times. This chain joins TRBV11-3 and TRBJ2-3, with TRBD1 as a possible D gene (6 bases). Looked up from germline, CDR1 is SGHNT and CDR2 is YENEEA. The V end lost 2 bases, the J end lost 4 bases, and 13 bases lay between the germline ends. This CDR3 is 15 amino acids long. The DNA for the CDR3 is TGTGCCAGCAGCTTATCTATCCAGGGGTCAGATACGCAGTATTTT. It translates to CASSLSIQGSDTQYF.

This CDR3 reads CASSLVGTSVYNEQFF. CDR3 coding DNA: TGTGCCAGCAGCTTGGTAGGGACTAGCGTCTACAATGAGCAGTTCTTC. V and J are TRBV5-6 and TRBJ2-1, with 10 nucleotides matching TRBD2. This CDR3 has 16 residues. The ends lost 0 bases at V and 3 bases at J; junction bases unmatched: 3. Germline V gene sequence: CDR1 SGHDT, CDR2 YYEEEE.

The gene calls are TRBV7-9 and TRBJ2-1, with TRBD1 identical over 11 bases. This CDR3 is built from 16 residues. Trimming took 5 bases from V and 3 from J; bases not matched to a gene: 6. Germline V gene sequence: CDR1 SEHNR, CDR2 FQNEAQ (reference sequence). The CDR3 bases are TGTGCCAGCAGCCCCGGGACAGGGGGACACTACAATGAGCAGTTCTTC. It codes for CASSPGTGGHYNEQFF.

V and J are TRBV28 and TRBJ2-7, with D tentatively TRBD2 (6 bases). V was shortened by 3 bases and J by 2 bases, with 14 bases between the two germline ends. Germline CDR1 MDHEN, CDR2 SYDVKM. The CDR3 loop spans 15 amino acids. CDR3 loop: CASSFVREVPYEQYF. Here the CDR3 DNA reads TGTGCCAGCAGTTTTGTCAGGGAGGTTCCCTACGAGCAGTACTTC.

A word on this clone: Relative to the germline gene, one junction end is altered; a read error may explain this. V and J are TRBV11-2 and TRBJ2-1; D is unresolved. The V gene's germline CDR1 is SGHAT and CDR2 FQNNGV. The CDR3 totals 13 residues. This CDR3 is CASSLEVYSEQFF. The CDR3 bases are TGTGCCAGCAGCTTAGAGGTGTACAGTGAGCAGTTCTTC.

The rearrangement links TRBV7-3 to TRBJ1-5; D call uncertain. V dropped 6 bases and J dropped 3 bases, with 3 bases sitting between them. CDR1 is SGHTA and CDR2 is FQGTGA in the germline V gene. This CDR3 comprises 11 residues. The CDR3 DNA is TGTGCCAGCAGTTACAATCAGCCCCAGCATTTT. Encoded protein: CASSYNQPQHF. Complete variable domain (other parts from reference TRBV7-3 and TRBJ1-5): GAGVSQTPSNKVTEKGKYVELRCDPISGHTALYWYRQSLGQGPEFLIYFQGTGAADDSGLPNDRFFAVRPEGSVSTLKIQRTERGDSAVYLCASSYNQPQHFGDGTRLSIL.

The rearrangement uses TRBV5-1 and TRBJ2-7; no firm D call. This CDR3 comprises 16 residues. Per the germline V gene, CDR1 is SGHRS and CDR2 is YFSETQ. V lost 4 bases and J 0 bases, leaving 17 bases between the germline ends. CDR3 nucleotides: TGCGCCAGCAGCCCTGGTGAGATTCTTAGCTCCTACGAGCAGTACTTC. Protein sequence: CASSPGEILSSYEQYF.

V and J are TRBV5-1 and TRBJ2-7; D remains unclear. V was trimmed by 0 bases and J by 3 bases, leaving 10 bases between them. The CDR3 is 14 amino acids. The germline CDR1 and CDR2 sequences are SGHRS and YFSETQ. In nucleotides, the CDR3 is TGCGCCAGCAGCTTGGGTTTAGGGAACTACGAGCAGTACTTC. This gives the protein CASSLGLGNYEQYF.

This clone is a singleton in its sample. CDR3 amino acids: CASSQGWATGVEGNTIYF. The CDR3 coding sequence is TGTGCCAGCAGCCAAGGTTGGGCTACAGGGGTGGAGGGAAACACCATATATTTT. This chain connects TRBV4-2 to TRBJ1-3; 7 bases agree with TRBD1. The V segment lost 1 base and the J segment 4 bases; nucleotides outside the gene matches: 13. CDR1 is LGHNA and CDR2 is YNFKEQ in the germline V gene. The CDR3 runs 18 residues.

This chain joins TRBV6-1 and TRBJ1-3, with a tentative D call TRBD1 (6 bases). Germline V CDR1 and CDR2: MNHNS, SASEGT. The CDR3 is 20 residues long. V lost 6 bases and J 4 bases, leaving 31 bases between the germline ends. The CDR3 loop reads CASSELMWGTSVRGGNTIYF. DNA for the CDR3: TGTGCCAGCAGCGAATTAATGTGGGGGACATCCGTCCGGGGAGGAAACACCATATATTTT.

This clone occurred once. V is TRBV29-1 and J is TRBJ2-1; 15 bases line up with TRBD2. Germline V CDR1 and CDR2: SQVTM, ANQGSEA. Trimming at V came to 5 bases and at J to 1 base, leaving 18 bases not matched to a gene. The CDR3 runs to 21 residues. Here the CDR3 reads CSVPFPGTSGRNTRSYNEQFF. The CDR3 nucleotides are TGCAGCGTTCCGTTCCCGGGGACTAGCGGGAGGAATACCCGGTCCTACAATGAGCAGTTCTTC.

The chain has TRBV9 and TRBJ2-7, with 14 bases matching TRBD2. V lost 4 bases to trimming and J lost 3 bases; unmatched junction nucleotides: 15. Germline CDR1 SGDLS, CDR2 YYNGEE. The CDR3 is 19 residues long. CDR3 sequence (DNA): TGTGCCAGCAGCCCCAGTAGTAGTGGGGGACTAGCGGGAGTCTACGAGCAGTACTTC. As protein: CASSPSSSGGLAGVYEQYF.

This chain connects TRBV4-1 to TRBJ1-5; the match to TRBD1 covers 10 bases. V lost 3 bases, J lost 4 bases, and 3 bases stayed unmatched. CDR1 MGHRA and CDR2 YSYEKL come from the germline V gene. The CDR3 totals 15 residues. The CDR3 coding sequence is TGCGCCAGCAGCCATAGACAGGGGGCAAATCAGCCCCAGCATTTT. Protein product: CASSHRQGANQPQHF.

The CDR3 DNA reads as TGTGCCAGCAGCGCCTCGACAGTGGAGGACGGGGATACGCAGTATTTT. Amino acids: CASSASTVEDGDTQYF. The chain carries TRBV9 and TRBJ2-3; D tentatively reads TRBD1 or TRBD2 (5 bases each). CDR3 size: 16 residues. V was pared by 3 bases and J by 6 bases, with 20 bases between. The V gene's germline CDR1 is SGDLS and CDR2 YYNGEE. The complete variable domain, with remaining parts taken from reference TRBV9 and TRBJ2-3, reads DSGVTQTPKHLITATGQRVTLRCSPRSGDLSVYWYQQSLDQGLQFLIQYYNGEERAKGNILERFSAQQFPDLHSELNLSSLELGDSALYFCASSASTVEDGDTQYFGPGTRLTVL.

The sample holds one count of this clone. This chain uses TRBV2 with TRBJ2-2, with D perhaps matching TRBD2 (5 bases). V was pared by 6 bases and J by 7 bases, with 18 bases between. This CDR3 has 15 residues. Germline CDR1 and CDR2: SNHLY and FYNNEI. CDR3: CASSRELPAGGELFF. The CDR3 DNA sequence: TGTGCCAGCAGCCGAGAACTCCCCGCGGGCGGGGAGCTGTTTTTT.

This sequence joins TRBV7-9 and TRBJ1-4; 7 nucleotides match TRBD1. The germline gives CDR1 SEHNR, CDR2 FQNEAQ (reference sequence). This CDR3 spans 16 amino acids. V shed 5 bases and J 0 bases; nucleotides not matched to a gene: 6. CDR3 sequence: CASSAGGTATNEKLFF. The CDR3 nucleotides are TGTGCCAGCAGCGCTGGCGGGACAGCAACTAATGAAAAACTGTTTTTT.

The chain recombines TRBV9 with TRBJ2-3; D not resolved. This CDR3 is built from 13 residues. CDR1 is SGDLS, CDR2 YYNGEE, per germline. With 5 bases removed from V and 0 bases from J, the gap between germline ends came to 7 bases. This chain's CDR3 is CASSSSSTDTQYF. CDR3 nucleotide sequence: TGTGCCAGCAGTAGCTCTAGCACAGATACGCAGTATTTT.

The rearrangement joins TRBV4-1 to TRBJ2-7, with D possibly TRBD1 on 6 matching bases. Trimming pared 0 bases from V and 6 bases from J, leaving 12 bases between. CDR1 is MGHRA, CDR2 YSYEKL, per germline. This CDR3 spans 14 amino acids. CDR3 sequence reads: CASSQDPDSPEQYF. The CDR3 DNA reads TGCGCCAGCAGCCAAGACCCGGACAGTCCCGAGCAGTACTTC.

There are a few counts of this clone. V is TRBV6-6 and J is TRBJ2-5, with D hard to call. Germline values: CDR1 MNHNY, CDR2 SVGAGI (reference sequence). The CDR3 covers 15 residues. V was pared by 0 bases and J by 5 bases, with 13 bases between. The CDR3 loop is CASSYSGSETETQYF. The CDR3 coding sequence is TGTGCCAGCAGTTACTCGGGATCGGAAACCGAGACCCAGTACTTC.

This sequence joins TRBV5-4 and TRBJ2-7; 10 positions agree with TRBD1. The trim removed 4 bases at V and 3 bases at J, leaving 7 bases unmatched. CDR1 is SGHNT and CDR2 is YYREEE in the germline V gene (reference sequence). The CDR3 has 15 amino acids. The CDR3 loop is CASSAQGQGYYEQYF. The CDR3 nucleotides are TGTGCCAGCAGCGCGCAGGGACAGGGGTACTACGAGCAGTACTTC.